This T cell receptor (beta chain) derives from a study of spatial heterogeneity in lung cancer. The study's findings and limits: Resection saw ubiquitous expanded tumor TCRs appear in blood more than follow-up did.

The germline gives CDR1 MGHRA, CDR2 YSYEKL. This CDR3 has 15 amino acids. V lost 2 bases to trimming and J lost 1 base, with 11 bases between them. The time point is: sample taken at primary tumor resection. The donors, around 71 patients with untreated early-stage non-small cell lung cancer, provided the samples. Whole RNA, isolated from tumor, nontumor lung or frozen PBMC, was sequenced without prior sorting. MiXCR, run by TCRdb on the 5' RACE reads, gives a single entry per CDR3 protein. The sample gives about 92,000 distinct CDR3 sequences, roughly 12% of which show up once; approximately 39% is in the top ten. A note on this clonotype: Its specificity is not known.

This receptor was identified in a male donor with early-stage non-small cell lung cancer. The J gene is TRBJ1-2, the V gene TRBV4-1; a possible D gene is TRBD1 (6 bases). Sequences were derived from PBMCs, sampled at surgery. The CDR3 DNA reads TGCGCCAGCAGCCAAAAGAGACAGGTTAACTATGGCTACACCTTC. Its translation: CASSQKRQVNYGYTF.